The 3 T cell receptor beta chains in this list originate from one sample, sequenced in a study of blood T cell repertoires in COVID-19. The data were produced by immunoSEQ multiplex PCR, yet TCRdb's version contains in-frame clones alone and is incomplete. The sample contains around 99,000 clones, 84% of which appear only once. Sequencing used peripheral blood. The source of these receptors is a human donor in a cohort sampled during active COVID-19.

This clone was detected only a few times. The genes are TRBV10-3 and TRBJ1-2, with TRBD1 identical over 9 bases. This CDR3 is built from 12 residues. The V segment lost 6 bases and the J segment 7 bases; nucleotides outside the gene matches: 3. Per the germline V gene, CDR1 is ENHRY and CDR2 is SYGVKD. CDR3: CAIRGQGPGYTF. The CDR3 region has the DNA TGTGCCATCAGGGGACAGGGTCCTGGCTACACCTTC.

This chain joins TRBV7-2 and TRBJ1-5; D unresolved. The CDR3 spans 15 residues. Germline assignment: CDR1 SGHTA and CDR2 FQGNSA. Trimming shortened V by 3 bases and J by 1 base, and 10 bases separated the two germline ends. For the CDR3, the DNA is TGTGCCAGCAGCTTCTCGACGGAGAGCAATCAGCCCCAGCATTTT. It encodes CASSFSTESNQPQHF.

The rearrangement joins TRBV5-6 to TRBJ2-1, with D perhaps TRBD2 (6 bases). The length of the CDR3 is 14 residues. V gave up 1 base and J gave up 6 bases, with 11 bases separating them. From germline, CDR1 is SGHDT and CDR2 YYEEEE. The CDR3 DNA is TGTGCCAGCAGCTTGCGGGGGTTGGGCAATGAGCAGTTCTTC. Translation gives CASSLRGLGNEQFF.